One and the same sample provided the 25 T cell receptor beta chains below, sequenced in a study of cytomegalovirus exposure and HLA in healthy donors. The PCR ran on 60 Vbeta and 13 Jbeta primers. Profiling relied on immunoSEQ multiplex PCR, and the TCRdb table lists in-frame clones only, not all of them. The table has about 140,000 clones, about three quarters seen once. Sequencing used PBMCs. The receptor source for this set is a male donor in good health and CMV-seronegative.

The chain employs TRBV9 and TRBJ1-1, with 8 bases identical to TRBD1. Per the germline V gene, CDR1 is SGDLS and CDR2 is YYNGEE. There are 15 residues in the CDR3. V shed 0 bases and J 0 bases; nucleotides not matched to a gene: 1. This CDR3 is CASSVGGQVNTEAFF. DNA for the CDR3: TGTGCCAGCAGCGTAGGGGGACAGGTGAACACTGAAGCTTTCTTT.

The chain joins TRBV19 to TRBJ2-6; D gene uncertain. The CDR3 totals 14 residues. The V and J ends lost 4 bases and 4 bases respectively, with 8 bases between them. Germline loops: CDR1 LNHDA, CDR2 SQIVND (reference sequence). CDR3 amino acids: CASSSVRGANVLTF. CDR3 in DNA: TGTGCCAGTAGTAGCGTGAGGGGGGCCAACGTCCTGACTTTC.

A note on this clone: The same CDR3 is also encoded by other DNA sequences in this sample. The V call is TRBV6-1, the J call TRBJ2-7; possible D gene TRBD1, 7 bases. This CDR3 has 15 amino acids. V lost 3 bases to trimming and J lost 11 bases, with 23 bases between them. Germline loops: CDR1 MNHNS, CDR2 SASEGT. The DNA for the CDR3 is TGTGCCAGCAGTGAGGAGGTTGGAGGGGGCGGGCAGGAGTACTTC. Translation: CASSEEVGGGGQEYF.

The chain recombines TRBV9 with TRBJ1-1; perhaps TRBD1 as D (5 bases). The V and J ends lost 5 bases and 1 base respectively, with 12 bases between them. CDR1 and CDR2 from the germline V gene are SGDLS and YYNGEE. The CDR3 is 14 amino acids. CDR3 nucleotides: TGTGCCAGCAGTGATCTGGGGGGGAACACTGAAGCTTTCTTT. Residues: CASSDLGGNTEAFF.

This CDR3 reads CASSSSGTVNYGYTF. The CDR3 DNA follows: TGTGCCAGTTCTTCCTCCGGGACAGTTAACTATGGCTACACCTTC. J is TRBJ1-2 and V is TRBV19, with 7 bases that match TRBD1. Germline values: CDR1 LNHDA, CDR2 SQIVND (reference sequence). The length of the CDR3 is 15 residues. V shed 8 bases and J 1 base; nucleotides not matched to a gene: 10.

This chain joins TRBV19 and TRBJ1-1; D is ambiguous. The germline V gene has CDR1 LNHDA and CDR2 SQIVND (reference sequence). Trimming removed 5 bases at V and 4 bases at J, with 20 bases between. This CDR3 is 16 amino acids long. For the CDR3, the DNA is TGTGCCAGTAGTGCACCGGGATCAACCCGGGGCACTGAAGCTTTCTTT. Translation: CASSAPGSTRGTEAFF.

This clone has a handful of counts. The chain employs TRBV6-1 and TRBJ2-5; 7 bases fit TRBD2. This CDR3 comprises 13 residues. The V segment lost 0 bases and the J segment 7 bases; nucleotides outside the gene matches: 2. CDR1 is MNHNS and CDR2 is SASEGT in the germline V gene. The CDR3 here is CASSEARGGTQYF. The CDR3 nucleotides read TGTGCCAGCAGTGAAGCGCGCGGGGGGACCCAGTACTTC.

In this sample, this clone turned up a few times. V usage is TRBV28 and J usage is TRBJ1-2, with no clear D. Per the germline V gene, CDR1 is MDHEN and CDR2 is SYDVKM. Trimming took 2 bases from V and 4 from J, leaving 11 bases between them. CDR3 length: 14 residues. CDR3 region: CASSLGSSSYGYTF. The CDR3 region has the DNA TGTGCCAGCAGTTTAGGTTCCTCTAGCTATGGCTACACCTTC.

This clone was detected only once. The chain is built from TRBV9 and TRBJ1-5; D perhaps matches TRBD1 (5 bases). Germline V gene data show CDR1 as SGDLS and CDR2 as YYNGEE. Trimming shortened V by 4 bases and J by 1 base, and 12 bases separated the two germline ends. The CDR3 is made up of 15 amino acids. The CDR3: CASSPGHLSNQPQHF. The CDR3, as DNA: TGTGCCAGCAGCCCAGGACATCTCAGCAATCAGCCCCAGCATTTT.

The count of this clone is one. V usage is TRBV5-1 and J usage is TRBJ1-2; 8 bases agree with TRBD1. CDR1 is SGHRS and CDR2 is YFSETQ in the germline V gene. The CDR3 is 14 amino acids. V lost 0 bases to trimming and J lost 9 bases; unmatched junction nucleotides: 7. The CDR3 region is CASSLGRTGMSYTF. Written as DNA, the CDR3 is TGCGCCAGCAGCTTGGGCAGGACAGGGATGAGCTACACCTTC. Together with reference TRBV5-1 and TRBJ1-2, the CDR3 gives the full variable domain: KAGVTQTPRYLIKTRGQQVTLSCSPISGHRSVSWYQQTPGQGLQFLFEYFSETQRNKGNFPGRFSGRQFSNSRSEMNVSTLELGDSALYLCASSLGRTGMSYTFGSGTRLTVV.

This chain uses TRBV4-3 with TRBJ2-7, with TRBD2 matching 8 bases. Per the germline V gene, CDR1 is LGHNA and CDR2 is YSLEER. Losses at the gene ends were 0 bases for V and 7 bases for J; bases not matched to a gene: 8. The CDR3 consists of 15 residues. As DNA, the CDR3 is TGCGCCAGCAGCCAAGATGTGTTGGCGGGGGGAGAGCAGTACTTC. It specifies CASSQDVLAGGEQYF.

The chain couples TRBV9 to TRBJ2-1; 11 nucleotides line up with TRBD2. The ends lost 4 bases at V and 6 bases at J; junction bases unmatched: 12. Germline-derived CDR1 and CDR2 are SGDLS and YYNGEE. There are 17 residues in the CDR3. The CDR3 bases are TGTGCCAGCAGCTTCCATTTAGCGGGAGGGCCGTTCAATGAGCAGTTCTTC. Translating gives CASSFHLAGGPFNEQFF.

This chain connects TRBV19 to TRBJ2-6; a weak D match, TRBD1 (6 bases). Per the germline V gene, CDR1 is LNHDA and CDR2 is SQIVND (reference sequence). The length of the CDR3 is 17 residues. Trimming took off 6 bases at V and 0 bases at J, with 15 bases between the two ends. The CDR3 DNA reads TGTGCCAGTAGCTCCGCCGGGACACTCTCTGGGGCCAACGTCCTGACTTTC. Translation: CASSSAGTLSGANVLTF.

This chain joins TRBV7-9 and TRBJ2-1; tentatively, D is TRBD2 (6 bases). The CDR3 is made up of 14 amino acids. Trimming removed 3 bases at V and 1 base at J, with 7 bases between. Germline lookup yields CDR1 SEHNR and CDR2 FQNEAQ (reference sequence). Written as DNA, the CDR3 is TGTGCCAGCAGCTTGGCGGGATCCTACAATGAGCAGTTCTTC. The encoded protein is CASSLAGSYNEQFF.

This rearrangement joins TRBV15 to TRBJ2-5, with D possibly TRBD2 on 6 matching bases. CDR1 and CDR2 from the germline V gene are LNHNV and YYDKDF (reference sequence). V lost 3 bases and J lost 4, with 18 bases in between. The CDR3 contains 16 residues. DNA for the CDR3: TGTGCCACCAGCAGCTCGGGGACGGGGGTTGGAGAGACCCAGTACTTC. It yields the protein CATSSSGTGVGETQYF.

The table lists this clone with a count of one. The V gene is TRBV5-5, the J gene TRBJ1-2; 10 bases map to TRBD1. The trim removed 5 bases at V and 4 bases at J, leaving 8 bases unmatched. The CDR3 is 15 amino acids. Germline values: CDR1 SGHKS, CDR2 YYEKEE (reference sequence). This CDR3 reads CASRPGQGEGYGYTF. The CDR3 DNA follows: TGTGCCAGCAGACCCGGACAGGGGGAAGGCTATGGCTACACCTTC.

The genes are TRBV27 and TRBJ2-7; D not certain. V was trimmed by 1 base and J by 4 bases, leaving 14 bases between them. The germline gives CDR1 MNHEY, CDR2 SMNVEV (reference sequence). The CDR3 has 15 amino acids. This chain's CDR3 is CASSLLPRTGYEQYF. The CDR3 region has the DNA TGTGCCAGCAGTTTATTGCCCCGAACGGGTTACGAGCAGTACTTC.

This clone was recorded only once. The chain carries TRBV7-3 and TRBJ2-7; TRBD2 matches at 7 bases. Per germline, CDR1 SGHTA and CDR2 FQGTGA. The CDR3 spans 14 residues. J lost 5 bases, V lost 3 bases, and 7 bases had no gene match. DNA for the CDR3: TGTGCCAGCAGCTTCGTCCCGGGGAGGGACGAGCAGTACTTC. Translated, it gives CASSFVPGRDEQYF.

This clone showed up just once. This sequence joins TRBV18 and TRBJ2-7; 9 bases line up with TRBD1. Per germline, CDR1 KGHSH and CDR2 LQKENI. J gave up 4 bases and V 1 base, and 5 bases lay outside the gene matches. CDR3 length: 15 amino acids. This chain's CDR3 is CASSPLGTGTYEQYF. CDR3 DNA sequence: TGTGCCAGCTCACCACTCGGGACAGGGACGTACGAGCAGTACTTC.

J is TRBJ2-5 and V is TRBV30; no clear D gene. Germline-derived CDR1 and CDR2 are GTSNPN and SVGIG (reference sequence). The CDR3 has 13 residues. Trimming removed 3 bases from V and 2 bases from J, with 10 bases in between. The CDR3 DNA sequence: TGTGCCTGGAGCTCGACTCTTCAAGAGACCCAGTACTTC. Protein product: CAWSSTLQETQYF.

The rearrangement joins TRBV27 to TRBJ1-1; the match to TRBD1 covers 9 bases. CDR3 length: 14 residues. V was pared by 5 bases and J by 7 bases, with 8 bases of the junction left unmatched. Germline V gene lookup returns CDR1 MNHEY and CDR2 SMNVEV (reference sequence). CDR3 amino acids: CASSGLDRGLEAFF. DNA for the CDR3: TGTGCCAGCAGTGGCCTGGACAGGGGACTTGAAGCTTTCTTT.

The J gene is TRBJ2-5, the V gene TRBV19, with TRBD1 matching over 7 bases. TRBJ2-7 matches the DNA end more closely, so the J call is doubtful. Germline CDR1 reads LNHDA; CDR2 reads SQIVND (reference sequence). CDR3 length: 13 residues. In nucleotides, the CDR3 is TGTGCCAGTAGAGACAGGGTCTCCTACGAGCAGTACTTC. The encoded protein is CASRDRVSYEQYF.

The CDR3 reads CASSLWRGEISGGEQYF. In DNA form, the CDR3 reads TGTGCCAGCAGCCTCTGGAGGGGGGAGATTAGCGGGGGAGAGCAGTACTTC. The J gene is TRBJ2-7, the V gene TRBV7-2, with 9 nucleotides matching TRBD2. The V segment lost 5 bases and the J segment 7 bases; nucleotides outside the gene matches: 18. This CDR3 has 17 residues. Germline V lookup: CDR1 SGHTA, CDR2 FQGNSA.

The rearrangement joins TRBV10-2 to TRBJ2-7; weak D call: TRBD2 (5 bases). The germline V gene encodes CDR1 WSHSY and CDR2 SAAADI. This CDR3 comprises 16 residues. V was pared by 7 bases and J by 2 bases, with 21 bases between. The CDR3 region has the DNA TGCGCCAGCAACGATGGAGCGGCTTCACCGACCTACGAGCAGTACTTC. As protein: CASNDGAASPTYEQYF.

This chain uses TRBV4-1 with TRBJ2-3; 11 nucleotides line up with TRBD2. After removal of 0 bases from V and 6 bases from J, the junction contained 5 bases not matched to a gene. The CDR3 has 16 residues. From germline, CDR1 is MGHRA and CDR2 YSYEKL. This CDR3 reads CASSQEGTSGSDTQYF. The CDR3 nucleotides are TGCGCCAGCAGCCAAGAAGGGACTAGCGGATCGGATACGCAGTATTTT.